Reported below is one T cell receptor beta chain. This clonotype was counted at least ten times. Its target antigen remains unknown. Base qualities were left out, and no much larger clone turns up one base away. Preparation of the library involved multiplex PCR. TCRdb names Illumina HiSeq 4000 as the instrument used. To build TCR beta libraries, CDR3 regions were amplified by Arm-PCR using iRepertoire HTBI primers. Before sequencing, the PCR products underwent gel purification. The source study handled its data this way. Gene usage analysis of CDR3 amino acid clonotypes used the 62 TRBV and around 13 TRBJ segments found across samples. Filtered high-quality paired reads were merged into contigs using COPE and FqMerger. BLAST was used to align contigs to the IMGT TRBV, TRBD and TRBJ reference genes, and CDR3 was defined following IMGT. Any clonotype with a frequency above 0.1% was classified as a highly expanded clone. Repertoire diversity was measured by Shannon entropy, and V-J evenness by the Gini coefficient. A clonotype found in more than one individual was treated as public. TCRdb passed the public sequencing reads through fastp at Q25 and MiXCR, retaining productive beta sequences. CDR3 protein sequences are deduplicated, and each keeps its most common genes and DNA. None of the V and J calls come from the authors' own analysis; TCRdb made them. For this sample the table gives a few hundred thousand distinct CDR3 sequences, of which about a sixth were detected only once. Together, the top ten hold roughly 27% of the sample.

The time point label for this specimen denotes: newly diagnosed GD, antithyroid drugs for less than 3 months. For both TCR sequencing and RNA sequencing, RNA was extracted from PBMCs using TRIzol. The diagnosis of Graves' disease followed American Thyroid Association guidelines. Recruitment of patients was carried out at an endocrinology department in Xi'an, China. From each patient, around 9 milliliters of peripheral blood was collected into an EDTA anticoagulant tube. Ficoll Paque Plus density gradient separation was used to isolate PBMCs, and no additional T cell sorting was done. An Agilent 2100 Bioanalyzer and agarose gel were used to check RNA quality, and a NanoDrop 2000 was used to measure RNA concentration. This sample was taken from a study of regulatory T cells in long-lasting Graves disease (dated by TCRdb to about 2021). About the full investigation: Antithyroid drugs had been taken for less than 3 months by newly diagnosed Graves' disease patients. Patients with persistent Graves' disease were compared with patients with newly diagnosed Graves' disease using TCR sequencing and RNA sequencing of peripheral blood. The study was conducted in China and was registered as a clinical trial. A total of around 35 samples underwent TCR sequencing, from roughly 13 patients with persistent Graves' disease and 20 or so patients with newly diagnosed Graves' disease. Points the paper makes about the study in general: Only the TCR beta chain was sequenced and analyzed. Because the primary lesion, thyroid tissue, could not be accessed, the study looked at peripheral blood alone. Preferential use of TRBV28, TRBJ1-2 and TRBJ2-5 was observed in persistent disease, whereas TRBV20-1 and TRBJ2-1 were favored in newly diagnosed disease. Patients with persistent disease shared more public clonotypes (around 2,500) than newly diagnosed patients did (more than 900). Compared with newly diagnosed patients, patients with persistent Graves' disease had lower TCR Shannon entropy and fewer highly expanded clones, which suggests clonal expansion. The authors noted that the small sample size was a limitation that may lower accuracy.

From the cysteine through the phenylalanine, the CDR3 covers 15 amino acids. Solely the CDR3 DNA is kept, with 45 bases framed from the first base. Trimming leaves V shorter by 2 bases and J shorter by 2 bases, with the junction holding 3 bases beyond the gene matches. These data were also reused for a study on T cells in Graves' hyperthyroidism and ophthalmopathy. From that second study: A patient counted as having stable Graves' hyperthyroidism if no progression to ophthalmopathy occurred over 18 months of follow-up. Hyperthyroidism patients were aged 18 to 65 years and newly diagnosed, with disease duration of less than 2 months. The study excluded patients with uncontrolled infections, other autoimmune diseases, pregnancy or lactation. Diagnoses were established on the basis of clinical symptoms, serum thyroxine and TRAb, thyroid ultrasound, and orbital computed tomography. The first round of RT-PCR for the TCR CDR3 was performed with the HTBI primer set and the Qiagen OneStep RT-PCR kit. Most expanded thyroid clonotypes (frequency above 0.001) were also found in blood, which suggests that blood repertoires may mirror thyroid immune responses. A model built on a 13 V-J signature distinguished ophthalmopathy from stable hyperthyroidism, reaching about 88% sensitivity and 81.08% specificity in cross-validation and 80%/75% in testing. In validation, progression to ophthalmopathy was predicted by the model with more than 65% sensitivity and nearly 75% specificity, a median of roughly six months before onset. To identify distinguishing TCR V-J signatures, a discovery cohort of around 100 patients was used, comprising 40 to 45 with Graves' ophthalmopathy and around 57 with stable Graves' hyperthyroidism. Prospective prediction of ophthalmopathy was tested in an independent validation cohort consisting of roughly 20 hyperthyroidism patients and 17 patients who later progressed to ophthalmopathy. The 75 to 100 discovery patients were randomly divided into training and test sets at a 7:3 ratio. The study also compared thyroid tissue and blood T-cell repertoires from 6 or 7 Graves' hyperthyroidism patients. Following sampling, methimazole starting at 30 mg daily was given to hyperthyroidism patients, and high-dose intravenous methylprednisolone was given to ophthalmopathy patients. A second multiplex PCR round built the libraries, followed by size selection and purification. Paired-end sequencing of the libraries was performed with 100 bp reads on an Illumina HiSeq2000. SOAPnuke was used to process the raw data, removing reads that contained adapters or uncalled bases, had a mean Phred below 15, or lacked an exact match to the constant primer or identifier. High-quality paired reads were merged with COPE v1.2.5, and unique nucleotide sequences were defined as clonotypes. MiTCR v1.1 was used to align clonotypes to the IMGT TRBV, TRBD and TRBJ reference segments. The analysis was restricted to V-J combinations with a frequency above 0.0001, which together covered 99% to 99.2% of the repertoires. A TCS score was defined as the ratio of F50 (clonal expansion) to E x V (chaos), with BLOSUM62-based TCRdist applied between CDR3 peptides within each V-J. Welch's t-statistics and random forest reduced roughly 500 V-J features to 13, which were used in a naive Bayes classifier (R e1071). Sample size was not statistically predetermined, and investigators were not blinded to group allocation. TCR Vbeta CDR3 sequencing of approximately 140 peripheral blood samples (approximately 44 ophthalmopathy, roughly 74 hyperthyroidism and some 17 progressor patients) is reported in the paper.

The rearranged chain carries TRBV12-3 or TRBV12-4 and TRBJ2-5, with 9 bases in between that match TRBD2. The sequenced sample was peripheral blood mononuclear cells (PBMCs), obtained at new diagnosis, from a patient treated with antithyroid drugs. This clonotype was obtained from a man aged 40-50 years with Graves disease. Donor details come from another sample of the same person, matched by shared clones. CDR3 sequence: CASSLRTSVQETQYF. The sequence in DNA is TGTGCCAGCAGTTTACGGACTAGCGTACAAGAGACCCAGTACTTC.